The 7 T cell receptor beta chains given below trace back to one sample, sequenced in a study of cytomegalovirus exposure and HLA in healthy donors. PCR amplification relied on 60 Vbeta primers (plus 13 Jbeta primers). Data came from immunoSEQ multiplex PCR; TCRdb stores just in-frame clones and leaves some out. The sample holds 220,000 or so clones, 82% seen once. The sequencing input was PBMCs. The receptors originated from a woman between 40 and 50 years old in good health and CMV-seronegative.

The rearrangement links TRBV5-4 to TRBJ2-7; tentatively, D is TRBD1 (5 bases). This CDR3 is 15 amino acids long. Trimming shortened V by 1 base and J by 0 bases, and 11 bases separated the two germline ends. Germline V gives CDR1 SGHNT, CDR2 YYREEE (reference sequence). CDR3 coding DNA: TGTGCCAGCAGCTTGTACCAGGGAATCTCCTACGAGCAGTACTTC. It encodes CASSLYQGISYEQYF.

With respect to this clone: The same CDR3 is also encoded by other DNA sequences in this sample. The rearrangement uses TRBV5-1 and TRBJ2-3; the D gene is possibly TRBD2 (5 bases). V lost 6 bases and J lost 4, with 15 bases in between. The CDR3 loop spans 14 amino acids. Per the germline V gene, CDR1 is SGHRS and CDR2 is YFSETQ. In DNA, the CDR3 is TGCGCCAGCAATCCGACGGGGAGCGCAGATACGCAGTATTTT. It encodes CASNPTGSADTQYF.

This chain connects TRBV28 to TRBJ1-5; 7 positions agree with TRBD1. The ends lost 2 bases at V and 6 bases at J; junction bases unmatched: 7. The CDR3 length is 15 residues. Germline V CDR1 and CDR2: MDHEN, SYDVKM. The chain's CDR3 is CASSLPDRDGQPQHF. The CDR3 nucleotides are TGTGCCAGCAGTTTACCAGACAGGGACGGTCAGCCCCAGCATTTT.

The chain is built from TRBV10-2 and TRBJ1-2, with D possibly being TRBD1 (5 bases). V lost 7 bases, J lost 5 bases, and 11 bases lay in between. Germline V gene data show CDR1 as WSHSY and CDR2 as SAAADI. This CDR3 region has 12 residues. The CDR3 spells CASTDRQYGYTF. CDR3 DNA sequence: TGCGCCAGCACCGATAGACAGTATGGCTACACCTTC.

The V call is TRBV2, the J call TRBJ2-7, with D possibly matching TRBD1 (5 bases). Germline V gene sequence: CDR1 SNHLY, CDR2 FYNNEI. The CDR3 runs to 13 residues. The ends were cut back, 7 bases at V and 3 bases at J, with 13 bases in the middle. The CDR3 here is CASTPDRYYEQYF. DNA of the CDR3: TGTGCCAGCACCCCTGACAGATACTACGAGCAGTACTTC.

This chain joins TRBV12-5 and TRBJ1-3; a weak D match, TRBD1 (5 bases). This CDR3 spans 20 amino acids. Germline CDR1 is LGHNT and CDR2 is FRNRAP. Trimming removed 1 base at V and 0 bases at J, with 22 bases between. CDR3 protein: CASGLAPTGGRMVSGNTIYF. As DNA, the CDR3 is TGTGCTAGTGGTTTGGCCCCCACTGGGGGGAGAATGGTCTCTGGAAACACCATATATTTT.

V is TRBV5-8 and J is TRBJ1-1, with 7 bases matching TRBD1. The trim removed 1 base at V and 4 bases at J, leaving 7 bases unmatched. Germline-derived CDR1 and CDR2 are SGHTS and YDEGEE. The CDR3 length is 15 residues. This chain's CDR3 is CASSLLTGRGTEAFF. For the CDR3, the DNA is TGTGCCAGCAGCTTGCTGACAGGGAGAGGCACTGAAGCTTTCTTT.